These 21 T cell receptor beta chains came from one sample sequenced in a study of shared clonotypes between healthy human individuals. Assay: immunoSEQ multiplex PCR; the TCRdb copy retains only in-frame clones and omits some. The data contain over 850,000 clones, 75% to 80% of them singletons. Sequences were obtained from memory CD4+ T cells from PBMCs. Subset in this sample: CD45RA-negative fraction. Every receptor here comes from a man between 18 and 35 years old in good health. Some clones in this sample may be carry-over from other donors' samples.

This clone was counted a single time. The chain joins TRBV12-5 to TRBJ1-2; D not resolved. Germline CDR1 LGHNT, CDR2 FRNRAP. CDR3 length equals 13 residues. The V end was cut by 4 bases, the J end by 8 bases, with 14 bases between. CDR3: CASGYGLIDGYTF. CDR3 nucleotides: TGTGCTAGTGGTTATGGACTTATAGACGGCTACACCTTC.

This chain links TRBV5-1 with TRBJ1-2; 7 positions match TRBD1. J lost 4 bases, V lost 4 bases, and 7 bases had no gene match. Germline V lookup: CDR1 SGHRS, CDR2 YFSETQ. The length of the CDR3 is 14 residues. CDR3 nucleotide sequence: TGCGCCAGCAGCCAAGGACAGGTATTCTATGGCTACACCTTC. This codes for CASSQGQVFYGYTF.

The CDR3 sequence is CASSLAPGQGASSNYGYTF. CDR3 DNA sequence: TGTGCCAGCAGCTTAGCTCCGGGACAGGGGGCTTCAAGTAACTATGGCTACACCTTC. The chain has TRBV7-9 and TRBJ1-2, with 12 positions matching TRBD1. Germline CDR1 SEHNR, CDR2 FQNEAQ (reference sequence). CDR3 length: 19 residues. V lost 0 bases to trimming and J lost 1 base; unmatched junction nucleotides: 9.

The J gene is TRBJ1-2, the V gene TRBV11-2; D might be TRBD1 (5 bases). V lost 8 bases and J 0 bases, leaving 19 bases between the germline ends. This CDR3 has 16 amino acids. From germline, CDR1 is SGHAT and CDR2 FQNNGV. The chain's CDR3 is CASSRERDAANYGYTF. For the CDR3, the DNA is TGTGCCAGCTCGAGAGAACGGGACGCTGCTAACTATGGCTACACCTTC. The variable domain in full, with the rest retrieved from reference TRBV11-2 and TRBJ1-2, is EAGVAQSPRYKIIEKRQSVAFWCNPISGHATLYWYQQILGQGPKLLIQFQNNGVVDDSQLPKDRFSAERLKGVDSTLKIQPAKLEDSAVYLCASSRERDAANYGYTFGSGTRLTVV.

Details on this clone: The sample contains more than one DNA sequence encoding this CDR3. The chain employs TRBV5-1 and TRBJ1-4; D is unresolved. With 0 bases removed from V and 0 bases from J, the gap between germline ends came to 6 bases. The CDR3 totals 15 residues. CDR1 is SGHRS, CDR2 YFSETQ, per germline. The chain's CDR3 is CASSLGGATNEKLFF. The DNA of the CDR3 is TGCGCCAGCAGCTTGGGAGGAGCAACTAATGAAAAACTGTTTTTT.

The V and J genes are TRBV7-2 and TRBJ1-2, with TRBD1 identical over 7 bases. The length of the CDR3 is 18 residues. V lost 4 bases, J lost 3 bases, and 17 bases stayed unmatched. CDR1 and CDR2 from the germline V gene are SGHTA and FQGNSA. CDR3 nucleotides: TGTGCCAGCAGCTCTACCCGGGACAGAATAACGACTGACTATGGCTACACCTTC. Its translation is CASSSTRDRITTDYGYTF.

The V gene is TRBV7-9, the J gene TRBJ2-7, with D perhaps TRBD1 or TRBD2 (5 bases each). This CDR3 contains 14 residues. Trimming stripped 5 bases from V and 9 bases from J, with 20 bases between. CDR1 is SEHNR, CDR2 FQNEAQ, per germline (reference sequence). CDR3 sequence: CASSPGTSTSRQYF. The CDR3 DNA follows: TGTGCCAGCAGCCCCGGGACCTCGACCTCGCGGCAGTACTTC. The full variable domain, with the rest looked up from reference TRBV7-9 and TRBJ2-7, is DTGVSQNPRHKITKRGQNVTFRCDPISEHNRLYWYRQTLGQGPEFLTYFQNEAQLEKSRLLSDRFSAERPKGSFSTLEIQRTEQGDSAMYLCASSPGTSTSRQYFGPGTRLTVT.

V gene TRBV29-1 combines with J gene TRBJ2-1, with TRBD2 as a possible D gene (5 bases). V was pared by 1 base and J by 3 bases, with 16 bases between. Germline V gene lookup returns CDR1 SQVTM and CDR2 ANQGSEA. This CDR3 has 16 residues. This CDR3 is CSVEGGSPLYYNEQFF. CDR3 nucleotide sequence: TGCAGCGTTGAAGGAGGGTCCCCTCTCTACTACAATGAGCAGTTCTTC.

The chain employs TRBV5-6 and TRBJ1-2, with D perhaps matching TRBD1 (6 bases). V shed 0 bases and J shed 6 bases, with 15 bases lying between them. This CDR3 spans 15 amino acids. In germline, CDR1 is SGHDT, CDR2 YYEEEE. The CDR3 here is CASSLEVRGRNGYTF. The CDR3 coding sequence is TGTGCCAGCAGCTTGGAAGTTCGGGGGCGTAATGGCTACACCTTC.

The chain recombines TRBV28 with TRBJ2-2, with 7 bases fitting TRBD1. The CDR3 runs 15 residues. The V and J ends lost 6 bases and 8 bases, in that order; junction bases with no gene match: 12. CDR1 is MDHEN, CDR2 SYDVKM, per germline. CDR3 residues: CASRADRVGPGELFF. The DNA of the CDR3 is TGTGCCAGCAGAGCTGACAGGGTTGGCCCGGGGGAGCTGTTTTTT.

V and J are TRBV9 and TRBJ2-3; no reliable D call. V shed 0 bases and J shed 3 bases, with 8 bases lying between them. The CDR3 runs 14 residues. Per the germline V gene, CDR1 is SGDLS and CDR2 is YYNGEE. CDR3 amino acids: CASSVGRGTDTQYF. The DNA for the CDR3 is TGTGCCAGCAGCGTAGGTAGAGGAACAGATACGCAGTATTTT.

The chain combines TRBV2 with TRBJ2-7, with a weak D call TRBD2 (6 bases). The length of the CDR3 is 12 residues. The germline CDR1 and CDR2 sequences are SNHLY and FYNNEI. V was trimmed by 5 bases and J by 6 bases, leaving 11 bases between them. CDR3 sequence (DNA): TGTGCCAGCAGTTCTACCGGGGGCGAGCAGTACTTC. It specifies CASSSTGGEQYF.

The genes are TRBV7-9 and TRBJ1-1, with 7 bases identical to TRBD1. J gave up 7 bases and V 5 bases, and 1 base lay outside the gene matches. Per germline, CDR1 SEHNR and CDR2 FQNEAQ (reference sequence). The CDR3 length is 11 residues. In DNA, the CDR3 is TGTGCCAGCAGCCGACAGGGTGAAGCTTTCTTT. The encoded protein is CASSRQGEAFF.

The chain joins TRBV5-4 to TRBJ1-2; D gene uncertain. Germline CDR1 and CDR2: SGHNT and YYREEE (reference sequence). V gave up 0 bases and J gave up 2 bases, with 20 bases separating them. This CDR3 contains 18 residues. The CDR3: CASSLVAGVIQANYGYTF. The CDR3 nucleotides are TGTGCCAGCAGCTTGGTAGCGGGCGTCATTCAGGCGAACTATGGCTACACCTTC.

This sequence joins TRBV7-2 and TRBJ2-7, with unresolved D. Germline CDR1 and CDR2: SGHTA and FQGNSA. The germline V and J ends were trimmed by 2 bases and 2 bases, with 10 bases remaining between them. The CDR3 consists of 14 residues. The CDR3 here is CASSLLTSTYEQYF. The CDR3, as DNA: TGTGCCAGCAGCTTACTAACGAGTACCTACGAGCAGTACTTC.

This sequence joins TRBV30 and TRBJ1-4; 8 nucleotides match TRBD1. The junction had 5 bases not matched to a gene; V was cut back by 4 bases and J by 1 base. CDR1 is GTSNPN and CDR2 is SVGIG in the germline V gene (reference sequence). The CDR3 is 15 residues long. The CDR3 bases are TGTGCCTGGACAGGGGGCGCCGGAACTAATGAAAAACTGTTTTTT. Amino acid sequence: CAWTGGAGTNEKLFF.

The rearrangement uses TRBV6-4 and TRBJ2-1; 8 bases are a match to TRBD2. Trimming removed 3 bases from V and 9 bases from J; junction bases left unmatched: 10. The CDR3 has 15 residues. Germline V lookup: CDR1 MRHNA, CDR2 SNTAGT. The CDR3 DNA reads TGTGCCAGCAGTGAGGGTGGTAGCGGGGTATTTGAGCAGTTCTTC. Protein product: CASSEGGSGVFEQFF.

The chain joins TRBV7-9 to TRBJ2-1; no clear D gene. Trimming removed 5 bases from V and 0 bases from J, with 8 bases in between. CDR1 is SEHNR and CDR2 is FQNEAQ in the germline V gene (reference sequence). The CDR3 sequence is 14 residues long. The CDR3 region is CASSGTSSYNEQFF. The CDR3 DNA is TGTGCCAGCAGCGGTACGAGCTCCTACAATGAGCAGTTCTTC.

The table lists this clone with a count of one. The CDR3 reads CASSEAVPGRRGEQYF. For the CDR3, the DNA is TGTGCCAGCAGTGAAGCGGTGCCCGGGCGCCGGGGTGAGCAGTACTTC. This chain joins TRBV6-1 and TRBJ2-7, with D perhaps matching TRBD2 (5 bases). The germline gives CDR1 MNHNS, CDR2 SASEGT. V was clipped by 0 bases and J by 7 bases, with 19 bases between them. The CDR3 runs to 16 residues.

Concerning this clone itself: A much larger clone is a single base away; this may be a read error. At the DNA level, this CDR3 is encoded by other sequences in the same sample as well. The genes are TRBV5-1 and TRBJ2-1; no definite D call. Trimming removed 1 base at V and 0 bases at J, with 5 bases between. The V gene's germline CDR1 is SGHRS and CDR2 YFSETQ. The CDR3 has 14 amino acids. The DNA of the CDR3 is TGCGCCAGCAGCTTGCGGGTCTCCTACAATGAGCAGTTCTTC. This gives the protein CASSLRVSYNEQFF.

The chain joins TRBV7-8 to TRBJ2-7; D is possibly TRBD2 (6 bases). The V gene lost 5 bases and the J gene lost 3 bases, with 17 bases spanning the gap. The CDR3 length is 15 residues. Germline V gives CDR1 SGHVS, CDR2 FQNEAQ. For the CDR3, the DNA is TGTGCCAGCAGCCCTCGAGGGGAGGCTAGCTACGAGCAGTACTTC. Its protein product is CASSPRGEASYEQYF.